This T cell receptor beta chain was identified during a study of T cell repertoires in cytomegalovirus infection. TCRdb processed the reads anew with MiXCR; each CDR3 protein has one entry. The repertoire holds about 250,000 distinct CDR3 sequences, with approximately 15% as singletons. CDR1 and CDR2 from the germline V gene are MNHNY and SVGAGI (reference sequence). Losses at the gene ends were 2 bases for V and 5 bases for J; bases not matched to a gene: 21. This CDR3 has 19 residues. This clonotype originated in a human donor in good health (CMV status not recorded). Some clones in this sample may be carry-over from other donors' samples. This chain links TRBV6-6 with TRBJ2-7; TRBD2 aligns across 7 bases. The specimen sequenced was CD8+ T cells from PBMCs. CDR3 sequence (DNA): TGTGCCAGCAGTTACGAAGGGTCGGCTAGCGGAGACCCCCAGGACGAGCAGTACTTC. Its protein is CASSYEGSASGDPQDEQYF.